The entry that follows covers one T cell receptor beta chain sequence. Assay: immunoSEQ multiplex PCR; the TCRdb copy retains only in-frame clones and omits some. The repertoire has 98,000 or so clones, around 86% of them found once; the top ten carry roughly 1.4%. Trimming pared 3 bases from V and 9 bases from J, leaving 9 bases between. CDR1 is PRHDT and CDR2 is FYEKMQ in the germline V gene (reference sequence). The CDR3 spans 12 residues. This sample was included in a study of graft-versus-host responses after intestinal transplantation. Across the whole study: Recipients across the board were started on anti-thymocyte globulin induction, then kept on tacrolimus and steroids for roughly 3 years.

V is TRBV13 and J is TRBJ2-1; perhaps TRBD2 as D (7 bases). The receptor was isolated from a human patient who received an intestinal transplant, so some T cells may come from the graft donor. The sequencing here drew on PBMCs, taken 255 days after intestinal transplant. The CDR3 DNA follows: TGTGCCAGCAGCTTTGGGGGGGCTGAGCAGTTCTTC. This gives the protein CASSFGGAEQFF.